This is a list of T cell receptor beta chains from one sample in a study of post-analysis software for immune sequencing data. TCRdb ran MiXCR on the PCR reads and lists one entry per CDR3 protein. The profile shows about 770,000 distinct CDR3 sequences, roughly 46% of them singletons. Sequences were obtained from blood. Every receptor here comes from a girl aged 5-17 years with multiple sclerosis. Both conserved end residues are part of each CDR3. A D gene is named only where the DNA matches it firmly. A row's size may be missing; if present it is once, few, many or a size class.

abundance | d_gene | j_gene | v_gene | CDR3aa | CDR3nt
few | NA | TRBJ2-1 | TRBV12-3/TRBV12-4 | CASSPEGEQFF | TGTGCCAGCAGTCCAGAGGGTGAGCAGTTCTTC
few | NA | TRBJ2-7 | TRBV11-2 | CASSVASGRLAYEQYF | TGTGCCAGCAGCGTAGCCTCGGGACGCTTGGCCTACGAGCAGTACTTC
few | NA | TRBJ2-3 | TRBV18 | CASSPQLGTDTQYF | TGTGCCAGCTCACCACAGTTGGGAACAGATACGCAGTATTTT
once | TRBD2 | TRBJ2-1 | TRBV5-1 | CASSLVVLTSGSHEQFF | TGCGCCAGCAGCTTGGTTGTTCTGACTAGCGGGAGCCATGAGCAGTTCTTC
NA | NA | TRBJ1-2 | TRBV29-1 | CSVVPRSGDGGYTF | TGCAGCGTCGTGCCACGGTCTGGGGATGGCGGCTACACCTTC
few | TRBD1 | TRBJ2-3 | TRBV28 | CASSPSPGQGPSRFTDTQYF | TGTGCCAGCAGCCCGTCGCCGGGACAGGGCCCCTCGAGATTCACAGATACGCAGTATTTT
NA | NA | TRBJ1-2 | TRBV7-9 | CASGGQPHFYGYTF | TGTGCCAGCGGTGGACAGCCGCATTTCTATGGCTACACCTTC
NA | NA | TRBJ2-7 | TRBV6-1 | CASRDNRGSSYEQYF | TGTGCCAGCAGAGACAATAGGGGGAGCTCCTACGAGCAGTACTTC
NA | NA | TRBJ2-7 | TRBV18 | CASSTGSEQYF | TGTGCCAGCTCGACAGGAAGCGAGCAGTACTTC
NA | TRBD1 | TRBJ2-1 | TRBV11-2 | CASSNEGAPYNEQFF | TGTGCCAGCAGCAATGAGGGGGCTCCCTACAATGAGCAGTTCTTC
many | NA | TRBJ2-1 | TRBV6-5 | CASSYAGNEQFF | TGTGCCAGCAGTTATGCGGGGAATGAGCAGTTCTTC
NA | NA | TRBJ2-5 | TRBV6-6 | CASSYGGNLETQYF | TGTGCCAGCAGTTACGGCGGGAATTTAGAGACCCAGTACTTC
NA | TRBD1 | TRBJ1-2 | TRBV2 | CASSLRDRAYTF | TGTGCCAGCAGCCTCCGGGACAGGGCCTACACCTTC
NA | TRBD1 | TRBJ1-2 | TRBV6-5 | CASSFPTGGYTF | TGTGCCAGCAGTTTCCCGACAGGGGGCTACACCTTC
few | NA | TRBJ2-3 | TRBV10-2 | CASSQTGDTQYF | TGCGCCAGCAGTCAGACGGGGGATACGCAGTATTTT
NA | TRBD2 | TRBJ2-1 | TRBV20-1 | CSASLPGTSVGNEQFF | TGCAGTGCCTCCCTCCCAGGTACTAGCGTAGGAAATGAGCAGTTCTTC
few | TRBD2 | TRBJ2-7 | TRBV7-2 | CASSLEGGLLYEQYF | TGTGCCAGCAGCTTAGAGGGAGGGCTGCTCTACGAGCAGTACTTC
NA | NA | TRBJ2-2 | TRBV12-3/TRBV12-4 | CASSLALGAGELFF | TGTGCCAGCAGTTTAGCGCTTGGGGCCGGGGAGCTGTTTTTT
once | TRBD2 | TRBJ2-1 | TRBV9 | CASSVEVSGSRNEQFF | TGTGCCAGCAGCGTAGAAGTCAGCGGGAGTCGGAATGAGCAGTTCTTC
NA | NA | TRBJ2-3 | TRBV12-5 | CASGLVVGTFTDTQYF | TGTGCTAGTGGTTTGGTAGTCGGGACCTTCACAGATACGCAGTATTTT
NA | NA | TRBJ2-3 | TRBV7-2 | CASSLVRLSTDTQYF | TGTGCCAGCAGCTTAGTCAGGTTGAGCACAGATACGCAGTATTTT
NA | TRBD2 | TRBJ2-1 | TRBV7-6 | CASTLSTSGRNEQFF | TGTGCCAGCACCCTCTCGACTAGCGGGAGGAATGAGCAGTTCTTC
few | TRBD2 | TRBJ2-5 | TRBV20-1 | CSASGTSGNWETQYF | TGCAGTGCCTCCGGGACTAGCGGGAACTGGGAGACCCAGTACTTC
NA | NA | TRBJ2-7 | TRBV12-3/TRBV12-4 | CASSPGGVAYEQYF | TGTGCCAGCAGTCCCGGTGGGGTTGCCTACGAGCAGTACTTC
NA | TRBD2 | TRBJ2-7 | TRBV20-1 | CSARGREAYEQYF | TGCAGTGCTAGAGGCCGGGAGGCCTACGAGCAGTACTTC
NA | NA | TRBJ2-7 | TRBV7-2 | CASSFGGQGLSYEQYF | TGTGCCAGCAGCTTTGGGGGGCAGGGGCTCTCCTACGAGCAGTACTTC
few | NA | TRBJ2-3 | TRBV20-1 | CSARDWAGSDTQYF | TGCAGTGCTAGAGATTGGGCAGGGTCGGATACGCAGTATTTT
few | TRBD2 | TRBJ2-1 | TRBV7-9 | CASSLTSGVDNEQFF | TGTGCCAGCAGCCTCACTAGCGGAGTTGACAATGAGCAGTTCTTC
NA | NA | TRBJ2-1 | TRBV29-1 | CSVVESGPRNEQFF | TGCAGCGTTGTGGAATCCGGGCCCCGAAATGAGCAGTTCTTC
few | NA | TRBJ2-1 | TRBV30 | CAWGPLSNEQFF | TGTGCCTGGGGCCCCCTGAGCAATGAGCAGTTCTTC
NA | TRBD2 | TRBJ2-7 | TRBV28 | CASSPTSGGYEQYF | TGTGCCAGCAGCCCTACTAGCGGGGGGTACGAGCAGTACTTC
NA | NA | TRBJ2-1 | TRBV5-1 | CASRSSGTLNEQFF | TGCGCCAGCAGGAGCTCCGGGACTCTTAATGAGCAGTTCTTC
few | NA | TRBJ2-1 | TRBV18 | CASSPNRASSYNEQFF | TGTGCCAGCTCACCGAACAGGGCCAGCTCCTACAATGAGCAGTTCTTC
NA | NA | TRBJ2-7 | TRBV7-8 | CASGQFHYEQYF | TGTGCCAGCGGACAGTTCCACTACGAGCAGTACTTC
NA | NA | TRBJ2-7 | TRBV28 | CASSSRDNEQYF | TGTGCCAGCAGTTCCCGGGACAACGAGCAGTACTTC
once | NA | TRBJ2-7 | TRBV5-5 | CASSQFTGPAYEQYF | TGTGCCAGCAGCCAATTTACAGGGCCCGCCTACGAGCAGTACTTC
few | NA | TRBJ2-3 | TRBV28 | CASSGTLGIAQYF | TGTGCCAGCAGCGGGACACTAGGTATCGCGCAGTATTTT
few | NA | TRBJ2-4 | TRBV29-1 | CSAMKGGEAKNIQYF | TGCAGCGCCATGAAGGGGGGTGAGGCCAAAAACATTCAGTACTTC
NA | TRBD1 | TRBJ2-5 | TRBV20-1 | CSARLPVTGGETQYF | TGCAGTGCTAGATTACCGGTGACAGGGGGGGAGACCCAGTACTTC
NA | TRBD2 | TRBJ2-3 | TRBV5-1 | CASSTGTSGDTQYF | TGCGCCAGCAGCACTGGGACTAGCGGCGATACGCAGTATTTT
NA | TRBD2 | TRBJ2-4 | TRBV6-1 | CASSAREQYF | TGTGCCAGCAGTGCGCGGGAGCAGTACTTC
NA | NA | TRBJ1-2 | TRBV11-3 | CASSERWGDTFGYTF | TGTGCCAGCAGCGAGAGGTGGGGGGATACGTTTGGCTACACCTTC
NA | NA | TRBJ2-3 | TRBV11-2 | CASSLAKVGQAHDTQYF | TGTGCCAGCAGCTTAGCTAAGGTGGGGCAGGCCCATGATACGCAGTATTTT
once | NA | TRBJ2-7 | TRBV20-1 | CSARDTGVYEQYF | TGCAGTGCTAGAGATACTGGGGTCTACGAGCAGTACTTC
NA | NA | TRBJ2-7 | TRBV5-6 | CASSWAGGIIYEQYF | TGTGCCAGCAGCTGGGCGGGCGGGATAATCTACGAGCAGTACTTC
NA | NA | TRBJ1-5 | TRBV7-2 | CASSPGTRNQPQHF | TGTGCCAGCAGCCCCGGGACACGCAATCAGCCCCAGCATTTT
NA | NA | TRBJ2-1 | TRBV5-6 | CASSSGPDEFF | TGTGCCAGCAGCTCAGGACCGGACGAGTTCTTC
NA | NA | TRBJ2-1 | TRBV30 | CAWSVSGYNEQFF | TGTGCCTGGAGTGTTAGCGGTTACAATGAGCAGTTCTTC
few | TRBD2 | TRBJ2-7 | TRBV18 | CASSPQGLATYEQYF | TGTGCCAGCTCACCCCAGGGACTAGCTACCTACGAGCAGTACTTC
NA | NA | TRBJ2-7 | TRBV7-6 | CASSHGDNEQYF | TGTGCCAGCAGTCACGGCGACAACGAGCAGTACTTC
few | TRBD1 | TRBJ2-5 | TRBV28 | CATVGTGEETQYF | TGTGCCACCGTAGGGACAGGGGAAGAGACCCAGTACTTC
many | NA | TRBJ2-3 | TRBV12-3/TRBV12-4 | CASSLQITGMDTQYF | TGTGCCAGCAGTTTACAAATCACGGGAATGGATACGCAGTATTTT
once | NA | TRBJ2-1 | TRBV10-3 | CATAPGESRNEQFF | TGTGCCACTGCCCCGGGGGAGTCCCGAAATGAGCAGTTCTTC
NA | NA | TRBJ2-7 | TRBV12-3/TRBV12-4 | CASSPDYSSPTVQYF | TGTGCCAGCAGTCCCGACTACTCATCACCTACGGTGCAGTACTTC
few | TRBD2 | TRBJ2-1 | TRBV6-5 | CASSLSSGGEQFF | TGTGCCAGCAGTTTGTCTAGCGGTGGTGAGCAGTTCTTC
NA | TRBD1 | TRBJ1-5 | TRBV28 | CASSPILWLGQGDEGNQPQHF | TGTGCCAGCAGCCCAATCTTATGGCTGGGACAGGGAGACGAAGGCAATCAGCCCCAGCATTTT